The 11 T cell receptor beta chains in this list originate from one sample, sequenced in a study of regulatory T cells in long-lasting Graves disease. Time point described: persistent/refractory GD, antithyroid drugs over 5 years with positive TRAb. RNA isolated from PBMCs was used to make the TCR library. Arm-PCR with iRepertoire HTBI primers amplified the CDR3 regions for these TCR beta libraries. In TCRdb, the multiplex PCR reads were re-called with MiXCR into one record per CDR3 protein. In the table there are nearly 350,000 distinct CDR3 sequences, 20% of which are singletons. The material sequenced was peripheral blood mononuclear cells (PBMCs), taken when the disease was refractory, from a patient treated with antithyroid drugs. These receptors were collected from a female donor with Graves disease.

This chain links TRBV6-2 or TRBV6-3 with TRBJ2-5; TRBD1 is a possible D gene (7 bases). Germline lookup yields CDR1 MNHEY and CDR2 SVGEGT. V lost 7 bases to trimming and J lost 7 bases, with 13 bases between them. The CDR3 length is 12 residues. The CDR3 region is CASKGRGVTQYF. CDR3 sequence (DNA): TGTGCCAGCAAGGGCAGGGGGGTGACCCAGTACTTC.

In its sample, this clonotype was seen many times. The CDR3: CASSEESAYNSPLHF. For the CDR3, the DNA is TGTGCCAGCAGTGAAGAGTCGGCTTATAATTCACCCCTCCACTTT. The chain links TRBV2 to TRBJ1-6; D call uncertain. Trimming took off 1 base at V and 4 bases at J, with 8 bases between the two ends. The CDR3 has 15 amino acids. Looked up from germline, CDR1 is SNHLY and CDR2 is FYNNEI.

Points on this clonotype: Compared with germline, one end of the junction differs, possibly owing to a read error. The J gene is TRBJ2-4, the V gene TRBV6-9; D is unclear. The CDR3 has 14 amino acids. Germline lookup yields CDR1 MNHGY and CDR2 SVAAGI. The chain's CDR3 is CASSYDMSKNTQYF. In DNA, the CDR3 is TGTGCCAGCAGTTACGATATGTCCAAAAACACTCAGTACTTC.

This clonotype showed up just a few times. The CDR3 nucleotides read TGCAGTGCTAGTTTCGGGACAGGGTTCACAGATACGCAGTATTTT. It translates to CSASFGTGFTDTQYF. The V and J genes are TRBV20-1 and TRBJ2-3, with 9 bases identical to TRBD1. The V gene end was trimmed by 3 bases and the J gene end by 2 bases; junction bases not matched to a gene: 6. The CDR3 is 15 amino acids. Germline V gene sequence: CDR1 DFQATT, CDR2 SNEGSKA (reference sequence).

V is TRBV12-5 and J is TRBJ1-1; D gene ambiguous. V was pared by 3 bases and J by 5 bases, with 7 bases between. Germline CDR1 is LGHNT and CDR2 is FRNRAP. This CDR3 region has 12 residues. The CDR3 reads CASGLEKTEAFF. The CDR3 DNA reads TGTGCTAGTGGTTTAGAGAAAACTGAAGCTTTCTTT.

This clonotype has only a few counts. This chain connects TRBV7-9 to TRBJ2-7; TRBD2 might be the D (5 bases). Trimming shortened V by 1 base and J by 2 bases, and 15 bases separated the two germline ends. CDR1 is SEHNR, CDR2 FQNEAQ, per germline (reference sequence). This CDR3 region has 16 residues. The CDR3 loop is CASSLEERRVPYEQYF. For the CDR3, the DNA is TGTGCCAGCAGCTTAGAGGAGCGGCGGGTACCCTACGAGCAGTACTTC.

A note on this clonotype: This may be a read error, as it is one base from a much larger clone. The chain is built from TRBV7-9 and TRBJ2-5; 7 bases align to TRBD1. This CDR3 comprises 14 residues. Germline lookup yields CDR1 SEHNR and CDR2 FQNEAQ (reference sequence). CDR3 residues: CVSSQQGYQETQYF. The CDR3 DNA reads TGTGTCAGCAGTCAACAGGGGTACCAAGAGACCCAGTACTTC. Combining the CDR3 with reference TRBV7-9 and TRBJ2-5 gives the whole variable domain DTGVSQNPRHKITKRGQNVTFRCDPISEHNRLYWYRQTLGQGPEFLTYFQNEAQLEKSRLLSDRFSAERPKGSFSTLEIQRTEQGDSAMYLCVSSQQGYQETQYFGPGTRLLVL.

This clonotype was picked up many times. The rearrangement joins TRBV2 to TRBJ2-5; maybe TRBD2 (5 bases). Germline values: CDR1 SNHLY, CDR2 FYNNEI. This CDR3 comprises 13 residues. Trimming took 7 bases from V and 2 from J, leaving 11 bases between them. The CDR3 protein is CASTQSGQETQYF. The CDR3 DNA sequence: TGTGCCAGCACTCAAAGCGGACAAGAGACCCAGTACTTC.

V and J are TRBV6-2 or TRBV6-3 and TRBJ2-2; D may match TRBD1 or TRBD2 (5 bases each). Trimming took off 4 bases at V and 6 bases at J, with 15 bases between the two ends. The CDR3 runs to 15 residues. CDR1 MNHEY and CDR2 SVGEGT come from the germline V gene. CDR3 loop: CASSLHRTSAGELFF. The CDR3 DNA reads TGTGCCAGCAGTTTGCACAGGACTTCGGCCGGGGAGCTGTTTTTT.

The V and J genes are TRBV3-1 and TRBJ2-3, with 9 bases aligning to TRBD2. This CDR3 is built from 14 residues. The germline CDR1 and CDR2 sequences are LGHDT and YNNKEL (reference sequence). V lost 7 bases to trimming and J lost 6 bases; unmatched junction nucleotides: 8. DNA of the CDR3: TGTGCCAGCAAAGAGCGGGAGGATCTGGATACGCAGTATTTT. It specifies CASKEREDLDTQYF.

As for this clonotype: This may be a read error: a much more frequent sequence differs by one nucleotide. V and J are TRBV5-1 and TRBJ2-7; either TRBD1 or TRBD2 may supply D (5 bases each). Looked up from germline, CDR1 is SGHRS and CDR2 is YFSETQ. The V and J ends lost 4 bases and 2 bases respectively, with 13 bases between them. This CDR3 comprises 14 residues. The CDR3, as DNA: TGCGCCAGCAGCGAGGGGCAGGAACCCTACGAGCAGTACTTC. Its translation is CASSEGQEPYEQYF.